This TCR beta chain was recovered during a study of CD8+CD57+ T cells in acquired aplastic anemia. As for the study in general: DNA from sorted CD4+ and CD8+ cells averaged roughly 3.4 ug.

Study conclusions and caveats: In common between the patients and the controls were approximately 28 CD8+ CDR3 sequences. Patients showed no significant difference from controls in CD8+ Simpson's diversity.

Of note for this clonotype: Its antigen is not identified.

With 3 bases removed from V and 3 bases from J, the gap between germline ends came to 8 bases. This CDR3 region has 13 residues. Germline assignment: CDR1 SEHNR and CDR2 FQNEAQ (reference sequence). Selection for sequencing was limited to patients who had shown CD8+CD57+ cell expansion by flow cytometry. Both TCR beta VDJ combination and CDR3 sequence profiling were carried out. Genomic DNA was the template for this profiling. TCRdb re-analysed the reads in MiXCR, keeping a single row per CDR3 protein. This table holds over 250,000 distinct CDR3 sequences, under 60% found once. The chain couples TRBV7-9 to TRBJ2-5; no clear D gene. The sample taken for sequencing was sorted CD4+, CD8+, or CD8+CD57+ T cells (not recorded which) from PBMCs. The receptor's source is a human donor with aplastic anemia. The CDR3 DNA follows: TGTGCCAGCAGCTTTGTCACGGAAGAGACCCAGTACTTC. It codes for CASSFVTEETQYF.